Given below is one T cell receptor beta chain in context. This sample was taken from a study of CD8 T cells in Susac syndrome. This CDR3 spans 17 amino acids. Germline-derived CDR1 and CDR2 are ENHRY and SYGVKD. The J segment lost 7 bases and the V segment lost 5 bases, leaving 14 bases of the junction unmatched. It was with random hexamers that 0.5 to 1 ug RNA was reverse transcribed. The immunoSEQ assay covered 54 Vbeta and 13 Jbeta segments for CDR3. TCRdb itself ran the immunoSEQ multiplex PCR reads through MiXCR, one entry per CDR3 protein. The data contain 150,000 to 250,000 distinct CDR3 sequences, about 95% of them singletons.

The chain joins TRBV10-3 to TRBJ2-7; 13 bases align to TRBD2. This sequence originates from a human donor with multiple sclerosis. Input material: CD4+ T cells from PBMCs. The CDR3 sequence: CAISPNPGTSGTGEQYF. In DNA, the CDR3 is TGTGCCATCAGTCCAAACCCCGGGACTAGCGGGACGGGGGAGCAGTACTTC.